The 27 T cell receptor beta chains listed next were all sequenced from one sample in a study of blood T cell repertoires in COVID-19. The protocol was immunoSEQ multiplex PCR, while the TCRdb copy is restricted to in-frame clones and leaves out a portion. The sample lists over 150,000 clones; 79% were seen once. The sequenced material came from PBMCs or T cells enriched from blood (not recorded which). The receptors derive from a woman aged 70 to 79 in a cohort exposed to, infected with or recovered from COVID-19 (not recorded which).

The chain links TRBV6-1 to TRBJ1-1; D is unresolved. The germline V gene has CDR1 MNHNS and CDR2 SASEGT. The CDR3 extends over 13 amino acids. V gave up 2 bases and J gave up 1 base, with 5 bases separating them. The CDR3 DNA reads TGTGCCAGCAGTGAACTGCGGAACACTGAAGCTTTCTTT. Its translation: CASSELRNTEAFF.

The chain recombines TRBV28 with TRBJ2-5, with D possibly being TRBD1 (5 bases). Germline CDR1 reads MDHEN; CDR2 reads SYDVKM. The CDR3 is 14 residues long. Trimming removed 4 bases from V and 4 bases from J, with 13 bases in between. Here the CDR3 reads CASSSPRVAETQYF. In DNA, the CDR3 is TGTGCCAGCAGTTCCCCCAGGGTGGCAGAGACCCAGTACTTC.

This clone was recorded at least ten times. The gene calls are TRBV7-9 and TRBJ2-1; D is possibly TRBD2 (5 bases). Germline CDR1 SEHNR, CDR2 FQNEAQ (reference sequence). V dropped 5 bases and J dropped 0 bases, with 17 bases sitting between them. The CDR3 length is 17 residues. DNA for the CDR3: TGTGCCAGCAGCATTAGGCAGCGGCCGATCTCCTACAATGAGCAGTTCTTC. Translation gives CASSIRQRPISYNEQFF.

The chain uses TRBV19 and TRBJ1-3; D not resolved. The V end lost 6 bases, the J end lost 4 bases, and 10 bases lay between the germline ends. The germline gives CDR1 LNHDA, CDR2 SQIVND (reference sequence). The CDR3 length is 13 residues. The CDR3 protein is CASRYSLGNTIYF. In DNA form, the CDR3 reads TGTGCCAGTAGGTACTCCCTGGGAAACACCATATATTTT. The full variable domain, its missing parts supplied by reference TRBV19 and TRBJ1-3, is DGGITQSPKYLFRKEGQNVTLSCEQNLNHDAMYWYRQDPGQGLRLIYYSQIVNDFQKGDIAEGYSVSREKKESFPLTVTSAQKNPTAFYLCASRYSLGNTIYFGEGSWLTVV.

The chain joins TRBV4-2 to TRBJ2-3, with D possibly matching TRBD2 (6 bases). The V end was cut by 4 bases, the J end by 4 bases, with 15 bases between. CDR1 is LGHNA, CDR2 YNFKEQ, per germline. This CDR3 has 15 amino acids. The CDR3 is CASSPNNAGPDTQYF. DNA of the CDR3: TGTGCCAGCAGCCCGAACAATGCGGGACCAGATACGCAGTATTTT.

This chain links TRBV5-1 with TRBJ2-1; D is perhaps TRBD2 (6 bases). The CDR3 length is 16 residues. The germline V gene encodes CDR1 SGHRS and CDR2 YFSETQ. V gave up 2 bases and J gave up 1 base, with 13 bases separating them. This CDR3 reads CASSLGGNPSYNEQFF. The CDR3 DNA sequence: TGCGCCAGCAGCTTAGGCGGGAATCCTTCCTACAATGAGCAGTTCTTC.

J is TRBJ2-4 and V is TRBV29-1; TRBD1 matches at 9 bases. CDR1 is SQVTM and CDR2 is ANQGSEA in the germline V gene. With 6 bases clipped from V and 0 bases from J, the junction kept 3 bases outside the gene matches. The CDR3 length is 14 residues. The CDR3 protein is CSVADRGAKNIQYF. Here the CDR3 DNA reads TGCAGCGTGGCGGACAGGGGAGCCAAAAACATTCAGTACTTC.

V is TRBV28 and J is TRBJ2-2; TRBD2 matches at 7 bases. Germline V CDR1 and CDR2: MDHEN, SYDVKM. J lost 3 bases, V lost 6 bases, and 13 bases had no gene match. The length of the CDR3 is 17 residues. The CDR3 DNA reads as TGTGCCAGCAGCCCGAGGCCGGCAGCGGGGTACACCGGGGAGCTGTTTTTT. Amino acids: CASSPRPAAGYTGELFF. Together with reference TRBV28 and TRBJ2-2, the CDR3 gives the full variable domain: DVKVTQSSRYLVKRTGEKVFLECVQDMDHENMFWYRQDPGLGLRLIYFSYDVKMKEKGDIPEGYSVSREKKERFSLILESASTNQTSMYLCASSPRPAAGYTGELFFGEGSRLTVL.

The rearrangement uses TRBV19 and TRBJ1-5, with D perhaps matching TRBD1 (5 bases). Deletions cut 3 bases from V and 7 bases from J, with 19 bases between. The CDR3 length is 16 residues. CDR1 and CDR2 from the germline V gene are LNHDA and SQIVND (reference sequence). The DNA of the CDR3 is TGTGCCAGTAGTATTAGAGGGCTCCTCGGGGGACAGCCCCAGCATTTT. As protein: CASSIRGLLGGQPQHF.

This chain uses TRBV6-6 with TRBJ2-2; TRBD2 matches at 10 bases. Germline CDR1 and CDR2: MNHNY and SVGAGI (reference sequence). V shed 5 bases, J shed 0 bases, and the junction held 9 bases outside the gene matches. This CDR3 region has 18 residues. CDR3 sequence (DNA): TGTGCCAGCAGTCCCAACGGAGCGGGAGGGGCGAACACCGGGGAGCTGTTTTTT. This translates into CASSPNGAGGANTGELFF.

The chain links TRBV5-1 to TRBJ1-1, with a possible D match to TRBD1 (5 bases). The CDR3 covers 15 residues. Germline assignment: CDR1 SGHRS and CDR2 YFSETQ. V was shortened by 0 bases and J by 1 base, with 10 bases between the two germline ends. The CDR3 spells CASSLGQGGNTEAFF. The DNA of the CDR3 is TGCGCCAGCAGCTTGGGCCAGGGAGGGAACACTGAAGCTTTCTTT.

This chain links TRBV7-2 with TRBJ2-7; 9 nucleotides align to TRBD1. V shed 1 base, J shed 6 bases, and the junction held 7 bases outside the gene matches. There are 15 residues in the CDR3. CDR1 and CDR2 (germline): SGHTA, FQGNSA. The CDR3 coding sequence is TGTGCCAGCAGCTTAGGGGGACAGGGAAGAATCGAGCAGTACTTC. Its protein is CASSLGGQGRIEQYF.

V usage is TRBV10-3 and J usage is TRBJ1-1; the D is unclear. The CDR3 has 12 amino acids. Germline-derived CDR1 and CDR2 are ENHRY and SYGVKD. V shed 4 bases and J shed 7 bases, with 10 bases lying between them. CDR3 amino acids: CAISGTSSEAFF. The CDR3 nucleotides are TGTGCCATCAGTGGGACTTCAAGTGAAGCTTTCTTT.

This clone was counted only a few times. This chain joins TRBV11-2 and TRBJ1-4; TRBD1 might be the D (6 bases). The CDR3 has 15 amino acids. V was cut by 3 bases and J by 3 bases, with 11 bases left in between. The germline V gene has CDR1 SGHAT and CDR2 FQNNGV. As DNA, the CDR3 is TGTGCCAGCAGCTTCACGCGGGGGCCTAATGAAAAACTGTTTTTT. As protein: CASSFTRGPNEKLFF. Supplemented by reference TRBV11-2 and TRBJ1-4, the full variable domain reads EAGVAQSPRYKIIEKRQSVAFWCNPISGHATLYWYQQILGQGPKLLIQFQNNGVVDDSQLPKDRFSAERLKGVDSTLKIQPAKLEDSAVYLCASSFTRGPNEKLFFGSGTQLSVL.

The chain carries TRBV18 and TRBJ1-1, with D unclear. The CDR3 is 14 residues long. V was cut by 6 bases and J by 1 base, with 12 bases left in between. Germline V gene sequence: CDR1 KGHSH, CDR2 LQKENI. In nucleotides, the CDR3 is TGTGCCAGCTCCCCCAATCAGGCGAACACTGAAGCTTTCTTT. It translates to CASSPNQANTEAFF. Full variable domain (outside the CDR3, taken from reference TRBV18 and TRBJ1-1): NAGVMQNPRHLVRRRGQEARLRCSPMKGHSHVYWYRQLPEEGLKFMVYLQKENIIDESGMPKERFSAEFPKEGPSILRIQQVVRGDSAAYFCASSPNQANTEAFFGQGTRLTVV.

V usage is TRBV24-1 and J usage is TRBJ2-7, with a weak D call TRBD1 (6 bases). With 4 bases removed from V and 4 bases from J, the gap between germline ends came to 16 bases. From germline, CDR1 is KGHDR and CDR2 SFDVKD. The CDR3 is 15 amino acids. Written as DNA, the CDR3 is TGTGCCACCAGTGAGGCAGGGGCGAATTTTTACGAGCAGTACTTC. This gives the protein CATSEAGANFYEQYF.

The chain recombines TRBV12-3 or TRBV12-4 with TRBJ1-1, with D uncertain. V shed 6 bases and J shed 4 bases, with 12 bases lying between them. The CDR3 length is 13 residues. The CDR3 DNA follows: TGTGCCAGCAGATCCCAGGAGGGCACTGAAGCTTTCTTT. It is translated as CASRSQEGTEAFF.

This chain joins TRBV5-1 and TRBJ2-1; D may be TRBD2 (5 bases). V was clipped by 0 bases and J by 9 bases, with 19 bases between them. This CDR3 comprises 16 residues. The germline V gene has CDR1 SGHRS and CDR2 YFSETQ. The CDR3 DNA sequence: TGCGCCAGCAGCTTGGGAGTTGGTGGGAGATTGGTTGAGCAGTTCTTC. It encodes CASSLGVGGRLVEQFF.

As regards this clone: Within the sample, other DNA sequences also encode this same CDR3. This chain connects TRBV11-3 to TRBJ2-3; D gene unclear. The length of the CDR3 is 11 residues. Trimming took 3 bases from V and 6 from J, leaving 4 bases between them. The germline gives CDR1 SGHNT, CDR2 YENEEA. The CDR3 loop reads CASSLSDTQYF. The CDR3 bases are TGTGCCAGCAGCTTGTCGGATACGCAGTATTTT.

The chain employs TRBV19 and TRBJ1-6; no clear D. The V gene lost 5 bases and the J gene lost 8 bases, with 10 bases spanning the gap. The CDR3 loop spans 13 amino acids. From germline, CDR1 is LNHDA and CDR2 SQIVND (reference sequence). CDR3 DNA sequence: TGTGCCAGTAGTCCCGGGAGATATTCACCCCTCCACTTT. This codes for CASSPGRYSPLHF.

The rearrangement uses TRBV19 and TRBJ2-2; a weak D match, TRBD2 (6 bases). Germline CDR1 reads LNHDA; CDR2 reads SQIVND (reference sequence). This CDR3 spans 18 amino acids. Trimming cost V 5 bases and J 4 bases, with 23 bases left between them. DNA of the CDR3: TGTGCCAGTAGTCCCATAGGACTAATCGGCCAGGCCACCGGGGAGCTGTTTTTT. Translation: CASSPIGLIGQATGELFF.

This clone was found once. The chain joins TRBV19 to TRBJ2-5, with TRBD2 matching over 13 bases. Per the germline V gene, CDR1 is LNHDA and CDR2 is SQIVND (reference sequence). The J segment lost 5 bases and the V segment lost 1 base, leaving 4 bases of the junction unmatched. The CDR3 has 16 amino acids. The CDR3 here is CASSIGTSGSRETQYF. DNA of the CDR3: TGTGCCAGTAGTATAGGGACTAGCGGGAGTAGGGAGACCCAGTACTTC.

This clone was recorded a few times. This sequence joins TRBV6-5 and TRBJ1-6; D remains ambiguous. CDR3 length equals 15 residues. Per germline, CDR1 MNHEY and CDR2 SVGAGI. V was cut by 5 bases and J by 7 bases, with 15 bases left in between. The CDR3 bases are TGTGCCAGCAGTAAGACCGTCGGAGACAATTCACCCCTCCACTTT. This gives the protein CASSKTVGDNSPLHF.

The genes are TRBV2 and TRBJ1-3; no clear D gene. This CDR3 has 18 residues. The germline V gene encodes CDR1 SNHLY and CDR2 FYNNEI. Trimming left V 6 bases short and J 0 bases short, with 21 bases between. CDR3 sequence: CASRLGGRNFYSGNTIYF. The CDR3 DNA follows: TGTGCCAGCAGGCTAGGAGGCAGAAACTTCTACTCTGGAAACACCATATATTTT.

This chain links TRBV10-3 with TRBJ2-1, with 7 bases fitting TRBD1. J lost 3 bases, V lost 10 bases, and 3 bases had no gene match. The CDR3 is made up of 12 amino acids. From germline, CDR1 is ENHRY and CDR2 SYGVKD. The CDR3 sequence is CATWDSYNEQFF. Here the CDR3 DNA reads TGTGCCACCTGGGACAGCTACAATGAGCAGTTCTTC.

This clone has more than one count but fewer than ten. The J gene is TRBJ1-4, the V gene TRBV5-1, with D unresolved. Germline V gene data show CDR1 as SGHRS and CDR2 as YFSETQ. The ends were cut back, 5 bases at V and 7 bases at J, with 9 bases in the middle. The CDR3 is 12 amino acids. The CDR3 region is CASSHSGEKLFF. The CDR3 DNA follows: TGCGCCAGCAGTCACAGTGGTGAAAAACTGTTTTTT.

The DNA of the CDR3 is TGTGCCAGCTCACTCAGGGACACCGGGGAGCTGTTTTTT. Protein: CASSLRDTGELFF. The J gene is TRBJ2-2, the V gene TRBV18; tentative D call: TRBD1 (5 bases). The ends were cut back, 4 bases at V and 3 bases at J, with 6 bases in the middle. The CDR3 is made up of 13 amino acids. Per the germline V gene, CDR1 is KGHSH and CDR2 is LQKENI.